The 32 T cell receptor beta chains below come from one sample, sequenced in a study of shared clonotypes between healthy human individuals. The assay was immunoSEQ multiplex PCR, and TCRdb's table has in-frame clones only and misses some. Seen here are around 2.1 million clones, almost 96% observed once, and the top ten hold around 0.13%. The sequencing sample was made of naive CD4+ T cells sorted from blood. Subset reported: CD45RA+ positively selected. The receptors were sampled from a man younger than 35 in good health.

This clone was seen a few times. V usage is TRBV5-1 and J usage is TRBJ2-1; 10 nucleotides align to TRBD1. From germline, CDR1 is SGHRS and CDR2 YFSETQ. This CDR3 has 15 amino acids. V lost 3 bases to trimming and J lost 0 bases; unmatched junction nucleotides: 0. CDR3 DNA: TGCGCCAGCAGCTGGACAGGGGGCTCCTACAATGAGCAGTTCTTC. Protein sequence: CASSWTGGSYNEQFF.

The chain carries TRBV10-1 and TRBJ2-7; D not resolved. Germline CDR1 and CDR2: WNHNN and SYGVQD (reference sequence). This CDR3 is built from 16 residues. V was shortened by 5 bases and J by 3 bases, with 20 bases between the two germline ends. The CDR3 here is CASSPSVLRESYEQYF. CDR3 nucleotides: TGCGCCAGCAGTCCTTCGGTTCTACGAGAAAGCTACGAGCAGTACTTC.

In its sample, this clone was seen once. V is TRBV11-2 and J is TRBJ2-3; TRBD2 agrees at 9 bases. From germline, CDR1 is SGHAT and CDR2 FQNNGV. V gave up 4 bases and J gave up 3 bases; unmatched junction bases: 2. This CDR3 has 14 residues. The chain's CDR3 is CASSSGLATDTQYF. Written as DNA, the CDR3 is TGTGCCAGCAGCTCGGGACTAGCTACAGATACGCAGTATTTT.

In its sample, this clone was seen once. For the CDR3, the DNA is TGCAGCGTAGCAGGCGGTAGCGGGGGTTTAAACATTCAGTACTTC. Its translation: CSVAGGSGGLNIQYF. V usage is TRBV29-1 and J usage is TRBJ2-4; 9 nucleotides line up with TRBD2. Germline V gene data show CDR1 as SQVTM and CDR2 as ANQGSEA. CDR3 length equals 15 residues. The junction had 12 bases not matched to a gene; V was cut back by 6 bases and J by 6 bases.

The chain carries TRBV6-1 and TRBJ2-5; TRBD1 might be the D (6 bases). The V end lost 4 bases, the J end lost 1 base, and 13 bases lay between the germline ends. There are 15 residues in the CDR3. CDR1 is MNHNS, CDR2 SASEGT, per germline. The CDR3 region is CASSVNRVGQETQYF. In DNA, the CDR3 is TGTGCCAGCAGTGTAAACAGGGTCGGCCAAGAGACCCAGTACTTC.

The V gene is TRBV6-5, the J gene TRBJ2-1; 13 positions match TRBD2. The CDR3 contains 16 residues. V gave up 2 bases and J gave up 6 bases; unmatched junction bases: 4. Germline CDR1 reads MNHEY; CDR2 reads SVGAGI. CDR3 nucleotides: TGTGCCAGCAGTTACGACGGACTAGCGGGAGCCAATGAGCAGTTCTTC. It translates to CASSYDGLAGANEQFF.

This chain links TRBV10-3 with TRBJ2-7; D may correspond to TRBD1 or TRBD2 (5 bases each). Trimming took 0 bases from V and 5 from J, leaving 14 bases between them. The germline V gene has CDR1 ENHRY and CDR2 SYGVKD. The CDR3 runs 15 residues. The chain's CDR3 is CAISESWGPANEQYF. As DNA, the CDR3 is TGTGCCATCAGTGAGTCGTGGGGACCCGCGAACGAGCAGTACTTC.

The chain combines TRBV30 with TRBJ1-1, with 8 bases lining up with TRBD1. This CDR3 has 12 amino acids. Germline loops: CDR1 GTSNPN, CDR2 SVGIG (reference sequence). The V gene end was trimmed by 8 bases and the J gene end by 10 bases; junction bases not matched to a gene: 12. The CDR3 nucleotides are TGTGCCGGGGGCAGGGGGCCAAGAGGAGCTTTCTTT. Translation gives CAGGRGPRGAFF. Looking up the rest from reference TRBV30 and TRBJ1-1 gives the full variable domain: SQTIHQWPATLVQPVGSPLSLECTVEGTSNPNLYWYRQAAGRGLQLLFYSVGIGQISSEVPQNLSASRPQDRQFILSSKKLLLSDSGFYLCAGGRGPRGAFFGQGTRLTVV.

The chain links TRBV9 to TRBJ2-1, with TRBD2 matching over 9 bases. Germline V gives CDR1 SGDLS, CDR2 YYNGEE. CDR3 length equals 15 residues. With 4 bases clipped from V and 1 base from J, the junction kept 3 bases outside the gene matches. CDR3 region: CASSSSGGSYNEQFF. As DNA, the CDR3 is TGTGCCAGCAGCTCAAGCGGGGGGTCCTACAATGAGCAGTTCTTC.

The J gene is TRBJ2-5, the V gene TRBV2, with a weak D call TRBD2 (5 bases). Between the trimmed V and J ends, which lost 2 bases and 5 bases, there was a span of 15 bases. CDR1 and CDR2 from the germline V gene are SNHLY and FYNNEI. The CDR3 is 15 residues long. CDR3 DNA sequence: TGTGCCAGCAGTGAAACCCAAGTAAGAGGGGAGACCCAGTACTTC. Translated, it gives CASSETQVRGETQYF.

This rearrangement joins TRBV9 to TRBJ1-6; D not resolved. This CDR3 contains 15 residues. Germline CDR1 is SGDLS and CDR2 is YYNGEE. Trimming cost V 3 bases and J 7 bases, with 14 bases left between them. CDR3 sequence (DNA): TGTGCCAGCAGCGACCGACCCTCTAAAAATTCACCCCTCCACTTT. As protein: CASSDRPSKNSPLHF.

The CDR3 bases are TGTGCCAGCTCACCGTCCGATTTCTATGGCTACACCTTC. Protein product: CASSPSDFYGYTF. This sequence joins TRBV18 and TRBJ1-2; D gene ambiguous. V gave up 3 bases and J gave up 4 bases, with 9 bases separating them. Germline V gene data show CDR1 as KGHSH and CDR2 as LQKENI. This CDR3 contains 13 residues.

A word on this clone: This same CDR3 is encoded by further DNA sequences in the sample. The chain combines TRBV30 with TRBJ1-5; 7 bases map to TRBD1. Looked up from germline, CDR1 is GTSNPN and CDR2 is SVGIG (reference sequence). V dropped 1 base and J dropped 4; count of bases not matched to a gene: 1. This CDR3 region has 13 residues. The DNA for the CDR3 is TGTGCCTGGAGTGCAGGGGGTAATCAGCCCCAGCATTTT. Translating it yields CAWSAGGNQPQHF.

The chain joins TRBV7-2 to TRBJ1-2; 7 bases are shared with TRBD1. The junction had 5 bases not matched to a gene; V was cut back by 4 bases and J by 6 bases. Germline lookup yields CDR1 SGHTA and CDR2 FQGNSA. This CDR3 contains 13 residues. Here the CDR3 DNA reads TGTGCCAGCAGCTACAGGGGAAGGGATGGCTACACCTTC. It is translated as CASSYRGRDGYTF.

The chain couples TRBV6-1 to TRBJ1-2, with no clear D. CDR3 length equals 15 residues. Germline CDR1 MNHNS, CDR2 SASEGT. The ends were cut back, 5 bases at V and 4 bases at J, with 17 bases in the middle. For the CDR3, the DNA is TGTGCCAGCAGTAACCCTCTTGGGGTCGTCTATGGCTACACCTTC. Translation gives CASSNPLGVVYGYTF.

The chain links TRBV2 to TRBJ1-5, with TRBD1 identical over 7 bases. CDR3 length: 13 residues. Germline CDR1 SNHLY, CDR2 FYNNEI. The trim removed 5 bases at V and 3 bases at J, leaving 1 base unmatched. The CDR3: CASSQGDNQPQHF. DNA for the CDR3: TGTGCCAGCAGTCAGGGGGACAATCAGCCCCAGCATTTT.

This clone was picked up one time. V usage is TRBV28 and J usage is TRBJ1-2; TRBD1 agrees at 10 bases. The V gene's germline CDR1 is MDHEN and CDR2 SYDVKM. This CDR3 spans 15 amino acids. V was pared by 5 bases and J by 8 bases, with 11 bases of the junction left unmatched. The CDR3: CASSGSTGGTGGYTF. CDR3 nucleotide sequence: TGTGCCAGCAGTGGATCGACAGGGGGCACGGGGGGCTACACCTTC.

The V gene is TRBV14, the J gene TRBJ2-4, with no clear D. Deletions cut 0 bases from V and 7 bases from J, with 4 bases between. The CDR3 has 12 residues. From germline, CDR1 is SGHDN and CDR2 FVKESK. CDR3 residues: CASSQDMNIQYF. In DNA, the CDR3 is TGTGCCAGCAGCCAAGATATGAACATTCAGTACTTC.

V gene TRBV28 combines with J gene TRBJ2-5; 8 bases align to TRBD1. Looked up from germline, CDR1 is MDHEN and CDR2 is SYDVKM. The CDR3 consists of 16 residues. With 5 bases clipped from V and 4 bases from J, the junction kept 12 bases outside the gene matches. CDR3: CASSPRTGKGLETQYF. CDR3 sequence (DNA): TGTGCCAGCAGTCCTCGGACAGGGAAGGGATTAGAGACCCAGTACTTC.

This chain joins TRBV4-1 and TRBJ2-1; 8 bases map to TRBD2. Trimming took 4 bases from V and 7 from J; bases not matched to a gene: 12. This CDR3 is built from 16 residues. Germline V lookup: CDR1 MGHRA, CDR2 YSYEKL. The CDR3 loop is CASSRVGGATWNEQFF. The CDR3 DNA is TGCGCCAGCAGCCGAGTCGGGGGGGCCACGTGGAATGAGCAGTTCTTC.

The rearrangement joins TRBV2 to TRBJ2-5; TRBD2 agrees at 10 bases. The CDR3 is made up of 15 amino acids. The J segment lost 5 bases and the V segment lost 6 bases, leaving 9 bases of the junction unmatched. Germline V lookup: CDR1 SNHLY, CDR2 FYNNEI. CDR3 sequence: CASRRASGGGETQYF. Written as DNA, the CDR3 is TGTGCCAGCAGAAGGGCTAGCGGGGGTGGTGAGACCCAGTACTTC.

The V call is TRBV30, the J call TRBJ2-5; weak D call: TRBD2 (6 bases). The germline V gene has CDR1 GTSNPN and CDR2 SVGIG (reference sequence). V was clipped by 1 base and J by 4 bases, with 16 bases between them. This CDR3 region has 15 residues. The CDR3 coding sequence is TGTGCCTGGAGTGAGCTGGCGGTGGGGGGAGAGACCCAGTACTTC. Translated: CAWSELAVGGETQYF.

The chain recombines TRBV2 with TRBJ2-7; 7 nucleotides line up with TRBD2. Germline assignment: CDR1 SNHLY and CDR2 FYNNEI. CDR3 size: 14 residues. With V trimmed by 4 bases and J by 3 bases, 6 bases remained unmatched. The CDR3 nucleotides read TGTGCCAGCAGTGGGCCTAGCGGCTACTACGAGCAGTACTTC. Its protein is CASSGPSGYYEQYF.

This clone was detected once. The chain has TRBV9 and TRBJ2-3; a possible D gene is TRBD1 (6 bases). From germline, CDR1 is SGDLS and CDR2 YYNGEE. The CDR3 spans 16 residues. The ends were cut back, 1 base at V and 4 bases at J, with 16 bases in the middle. The CDR3 DNA reads TGTGCCAGCAGCGTACCCGGTGACAGGAATTCAGATACGCAGTATTTT. As protein: CASSVPGDRNSDTQYF. Drawing the rest from reference TRBV9 and TRBJ2-3, the complete variable domain is DSGVTQTPKHLITATGQRVTLRCSPRSGDLSVYWYQQSLDQGLQFLIQYYNGEERAKGNILERFSAQQFPDLHSELNLSSLELGDSALYFCASSVPGDRNSDTQYFGPGTRLTVL.

The chain couples TRBV6-5 to TRBJ2-1, with 8 bases identical to TRBD2. This CDR3 is built from 14 residues. Germline V gene data show CDR1 as MNHEY and CDR2 as SVGAGI. V was clipped by 7 bases and J by 8 bases; unmatched bases: 10. The CDR3 loop is CASKNGRVVDEQFF. The CDR3 DNA reads TGTGCCAGCAAGAACGGGAGGGTGGTCGATGAGCAGTTCTTC.

This rearrangement joins TRBV5-5 to TRBJ1-5; possibly TRBD1 for D (5 bases). The V and J ends lost 6 bases and 4 bases respectively, with 17 bases between them. CDR3 length: 15 residues. Germline lookup yields CDR1 SGHKS and CDR2 YYEKEE (reference sequence). The CDR3 bases are TGTGCCAGCACCCTGGGGCCGGAATCTAATCAGCCCCAGCATTTT. This encodes CASTLGPESNQPQHF.

The J gene is TRBJ2-7, the V gene TRBV18; D not resolved. Germline loops: CDR1 KGHSH, CDR2 LQKENI. V gave up 3 bases and J gave up 6 bases, with 9 bases separating them. This CDR3 comprises 12 residues. The DNA for the CDR3 is TGTGCCAGCTCACCCCAAAGGACCGAGCAGTACTTC. Residues: CASSPQRTEQYF.

J is TRBJ1-6 and V is TRBV5-5; TRBD1 agrees at 7 bases. Germline lookup yields CDR1 SGHKS and CDR2 YYEKEE (reference sequence). Losses at the gene ends were 4 bases for V and 9 bases for J; bases not matched to a gene: 10. CDR3 size: 15 residues. CDR3 loop: CASSPSGGGTSPLHF. CDR3 nucleotide sequence: TGTGCCAGCAGCCCTTCAGGGGGAGGCACTTCACCCCTCCACTTT.

The chain employs TRBV19 and TRBJ1-6; weak D call: TRBD1 (5 bases). CDR1 and CDR2 from the germline V gene are LNHDA and SQIVND (reference sequence). Trimming stripped 7 bases from V and 0 bases from J, with 7 bases between. The CDR3 spans 14 residues. CDR3 DNA: TGTGCCAGTACAGACAGCTCCTATAATTCACCCCTCCACTTT. It is translated as CASTDSSYNSPLHF.

The V gene is TRBV6-6, the J gene TRBJ1-5; a weak D match, TRBD1 (6 bases). This CDR3 contains 14 residues. Trimming removed 6 bases from V and 0 bases from J, with 9 bases in between. Germline V lookup: CDR1 MNHNY, CDR2 SVGAGI (reference sequence). For the CDR3, the DNA is TGTGCCAGCAGAGCAGGGGTTAGCAATCAGCCCCAGCATTTT. Its translation is CASRAGVSNQPQHF.

The chain is built from TRBV6-5 and TRBJ2-7; 7 bases are a match to TRBD2. Germline V lookup: CDR1 MNHEY, CDR2 SVGAGI. Trimming removed 4 bases from V and 0 bases from J; junction bases left unmatched: 3. This CDR3 comprises 14 residues. CDR3 sequence: CASSSSGISYEQYF. In nucleotides, the CDR3 is TGTGCCAGCAGTTCCAGCGGGATCTCCTACGAGCAGTACTTC.

The CDR3 is CASSPPGTGATF. Here the CDR3 DNA reads TGTGCCAGCTCACCACCCGGGACAGGGGCTACCTTC. This chain connects TRBV18 to TRBJ1-2; 10 bases are a match to TRBD1. Per germline, CDR1 KGHSH and CDR2 LQKENI. The J segment lost 14 bases and the V segment lost 0 bases, leaving 3 bases of the junction unmatched. The length of the CDR3 is 12 residues.